The rows below give T cell receptor beta chains drawn from one sample of a study of shared clonotypes between healthy human individuals. The protocol was immunoSEQ multiplex PCR, while the TCRdb copy is restricted to in-frame clones and leaves out a portion. The sample has roughly 1,600,000 clones, around 98.5% seen once. The specimen sequenced was naive CD4+ T cells sorted from blood. The receptors were sampled from a man aged 30-40 years in good health. Both conserved end residues are trimmed from each CDR3. Clone size is shown for a subset of rows, as once, few, many or a class of expanded clone.

clone size: -
J gene: TRBJ2-7
V gene: TRBV27
CDR3 protein: ASRHGTSGSYEQY

clone size: -
J gene: TRBJ2-5
V gene: TRBV29-1
CDR3 protein: SVGLGTETQY

clone size: -
J gene: TRBJ2-7
V gene: TRBV19
CDR3 protein: ASSMRSTGGLNEQY

clone size: -
J gene: TRBJ1-4
V gene: TRBV7-6
CDR3 protein: ASSWDRIEKLF

clone size: -
J gene: TRBJ1-4
V gene: TRBV11-2
CDR3 protein: ASSLGRAATNEKLF

clone size: few
J gene: TRBJ2-7
V gene: TRBV6-5
CDR3 protein: ASRQSWEQY

clone size: -
J gene: TRBJ1-4
V gene: TRBV7-2
CDR3 protein: ASSPRQGGSEKLF

clone size: -
J gene: TRBJ1-1
V gene: TRBV28
CDR3 protein: ASSDQGLIRLNTEAF

clone size: -
J gene: TRBJ2-4
V gene: TRBV5-4
CDR3 protein: ASSLGGGLAKNIQY

clone size: -
J gene: TRBJ2-7
V gene: TRBV2
CDR3 protein: ASRDRAYEQY

clone size: -
J gene: TRBJ2-5
V gene: TRBV29-1
CDR3 protein: SVDLTPQTQY

clone size: -
J gene: TRBJ2-7
V gene: TRBV7-6
CDR3 protein: ASRREEGNYEQY

clone size: -
J gene: TRBJ1-5
V gene: TRBV7-9
CDR3 protein: ASSGAAYQPQH

clone size: -
J gene: TRBJ1-2
V gene: TRBV19
CDR3 protein: ASSPSLRSEGYT

clone size: -
J gene: TRBJ2-5
V gene: TRBV18
CDR3 protein: ASSPKETQY

clone size: -
J gene: TRBJ2-1
V gene: TRBV28
CDR3 protein: ASSPQGEQF

clone size: -
J gene: TRBJ1-4
V gene: TRBV19
CDR3 protein: ASSNDLNEKLF

clone size: -
J gene: TRBJ1-2
V gene: TRBV29-1
CDR3 protein: SVETGDRGYT

clone size: -
J gene: TRBJ2-2
V gene: TRBV6-1
CDR3 protein: ASSDDYTTGELF

clone size: -
J gene: TRBJ2-2
V gene: TRBV4-1
CDR3 protein: ASSQVRESGELF

clone size: -
J gene: TRBJ1-4
V gene: TRBV20-1
CDR3 protein: SANRDEKLF

clone size: -
J gene: TRBJ1-1
V gene: TRBV6-5
CDR3 protein: ASSSTGLNTEAF

clone size: -
J gene: TRBJ1-2
V gene: TRBV5-4
CDR3 protein: ASSYDNRVGTNYGYT

clone size: -
J gene: TRBJ2-2
V gene: TRBV29-1
CDR3 protein: SVSRGLWDTGELF

clone size: -
J gene: TRBJ2-5
V gene: TRBV28
CDR3 protein: ASMVGGETQY

clone size: -
J gene: TRBJ2-2
V gene: TRBV18
CDR3 protein: ASSPRGVHTGELF

clone size: -
J gene: TRBJ1-2
V gene: TRBV7-3
CDR3 protein: ASSSDREGYYGYT

clone size: -
J gene: TRBJ2-3
V gene: TRBV6-5
CDR3 protein: ASSFTSSTDTQY

clone size: -
J gene: TRBJ2-2
V gene: TRBV18
CDR3 protein: ASSQLGGTSGPAPGELF

clone size: -
J gene: TRBJ2-7
V gene: TRBV27
CDR3 protein: ASSVRLAGMYEQY

clone size: -
J gene: TRBJ2-4
V gene: TRBV2
CDR3 protein: ASSDQAGGPGIQY

clone size: -
J gene: TRBJ1-1
V gene: TRBV2
CDR3 protein: ASRPGVDGTEAF

clone size: -
J gene: TRBJ2-7
V gene: TRBV18
CDR3 protein: ASSPASSGGGEQY

clone size: -
J gene: TRBJ2-5
V gene: TRBV19
CDR3 protein: ASSIDPVETQY

clone size: -
J gene: TRBJ2-7
V gene: TRBV27
CDR3 protein: ASSFRSGSLY

clone size: once
J gene: TRBJ1-4
V gene: TRBV5-1
CDR3 protein: ASSLAGGVEKLF

clone size: -
J gene: TRBJ2-1
V gene: TRBV28
CDR3 protein: ASSFLSGSGNEQF